The 15 T cell receptor beta chains below come from one sample, sequenced in a study of long-term antiretroviral therapy in people with HIV. They ran version v3.0 of the immunoSEQ assay at survey level. Libraries were prepared by immunoSEQ multiplex PCR; TCRdb keeps only in-frame clonotypes and omits some of them. The sample records about 12,000 clones, 60% to 85% being singletons. The sample in question was unsorted PBMCs, obtained 0.8 years before starting antiretroviral therapy. Receptors originate from a woman aged 40 to 49 with HIV.

The chain employs TRBV7-9 and TRBJ1-3; 8 positions match TRBD1. J gave up 6 bases and V 3 bases, and 4 bases lay outside the gene matches. Germline assignment: CDR1 SEHNR and CDR2 FQNEAQ (reference sequence). This CDR3 has 14 amino acids. The CDR3 nucleotides read TGTGCCAGCAGCTTTGGACAGGGAGTAAACACCATATATTTT. This codes for CASSFGQGVNTIYF.

This chain uses TRBV19 with TRBJ2-7; no clear D. V dropped 8 bases and J dropped 2 bases, with 16 bases sitting between them. This CDR3 has 14 residues. CDR1 and CDR2 from the germline V gene are LNHDA and SQIVND (reference sequence). This CDR3 is CASSSGPSTYEQYF. The CDR3 DNA follows: TGTGCCAGTTCCTCCGGACCGTCTACCTACGAGCAGTACTTC.

The V call is TRBV2, the J call TRBJ1-2; 7 bases map to TRBD1. This CDR3 is 13 amino acids long. Germline lookup yields CDR1 SNHLY and CDR2 FYNNEI. With V trimmed by 2 bases and J by 3 bases, 0 bases remained unmatched. The CDR3 protein is CASSEQGDYGYTF. DNA of the CDR3: TGTGCCAGCAGTGAACAGGGGGACTATGGCTACACCTTC.

This clone has just a few counts. V is TRBV2 and J is TRBJ1-2; D not certain. The CDR3 has 10 residues. CDR1 is SNHLY, CDR2 FYNNEI, per germline. Between the trimmed V and J ends, which lost 6 bases and 10 bases, there was a span of 9 bases. This CDR3 is CASRTEDYTF. CDR3 DNA: TGTGCCAGCAGGACGGAAGACTACACCTTC.

This clone has a handful of counts. The rearrangement uses TRBV5-4 and TRBJ2-7, with D unresolved. The ends were cut back, 2 bases at V and 2 bases at J, with 5 bases in the middle. Looked up from germline, CDR1 is SGHNT and CDR2 is YYREEE (reference sequence). The CDR3 length is 12 residues. CDR3 sequence reads: CASSFDTYEQYF. In DNA, the CDR3 is TGTGCCAGCAGCTTCGACACCTACGAGCAGTACTTC.

This rearrangement joins TRBV18 to TRBJ1-2; TRBD1 aligns across 7 bases. Per the germline V gene, CDR1 is KGHSH and CDR2 is LQKENI. Losses at the gene ends were 2 bases for V and 6 bases for J; bases not matched to a gene: 15. This CDR3 comprises 17 residues. CDR3 in amino acids: CASSPYNLETGSDGYTF. In nucleotides, the CDR3 is TGTGCCAGCTCACCATACAATCTAGAGACAGGGAGTGATGGCTACACCTTC. Full variable domain (rest looked up from reference TRBV18 and TRBJ1-2): NAGVMQNPRHLVRRRGQEARLRCSPMKGHSHVYWYRQLPEEGLKFMVYLQKENIIDESGMPKERFSAEFPKEGPSILRIQQVVRGDSAAYFCASSPYNLETGSDGYTFGSGTRLTVV.

The V gene is TRBV27, the J gene TRBJ2-1; perhaps TRBD2 as D (6 bases). Trimming removed 6 bases at V and 4 bases at J, with 13 bases between. Germline loops: CDR1 MNHEY, CDR2 SMNVEV (reference sequence). This CDR3 region has 14 residues. CDR3 sequence reads: CASSRRDRYNEQFF. CDR3 DNA sequence: TGTGCCAGCAGCCGGAGGGACCGATACAATGAGCAGTTCTTC.

The gene calls are TRBV5-6 and TRBJ2-3; the match to TRBD2 covers 10 bases. Germline CDR1 reads SGHDT; CDR2 reads YYEEEE. Germline trimming cut 5 bases from V and 2 bases from J; bases unmatched to any gene: 5. This CDR3 has 15 residues. Written as DNA, the CDR3 is TGTGCCAGCAGTTTACTAGCGGGACCCACAGATACGCAGTATTTT. This encodes CASSLLAGPTDTQYF.

This chain joins TRBV4-1 and TRBJ2-7; TRBD2 aligns across 7 bases. CDR3 size: 16 residues. Losses at the gene ends were 5 bases for V and 0 bases for J; bases not matched to a gene: 10. In germline, CDR1 is MGHRA, CDR2 YSYEKL. The CDR3 region is CASSDGGDRSSYEQYF. The CDR3 region has the DNA TGCGCCAGCAGCGATGGGGGGGACCGGAGCTCCTACGAGCAGTACTTC.

This clone was picked up one time. This rearrangement joins TRBV19 to TRBJ2-7; the match to TRBD1 covers 7 bases. The germline V gene encodes CDR1 LNHDA and CDR2 SQIVND (reference sequence). The junction had 4 bases not matched to a gene; V was cut back by 8 bases and J by 6 bases. The length of the CDR3 is 11 residues. This CDR3 reads CASGDRVEQYF. Here the CDR3 DNA reads TGTGCCAGTGGTGACAGGGTCGAGCAGTACTTC.

The V gene is TRBV7-8, the J gene TRBJ2-7; 7 nucleotides align to TRBD1. J gave up 2 bases and V 3 bases, and 7 bases lay outside the gene matches. The CDR3 extends over 15 amino acids. Germline CDR1 is SGHVS and CDR2 is FQNEAQ. The CDR3 nucleotides read TGTGCCAGCAGCTTTAAAGGGGACAGTACCTACGAGCAGTACTTC. Translated: CASSFKGDSTYEQYF.

This clone was seen just once. This sequence joins TRBV18 and TRBJ2-3; D ambiguous. V lost 4 bases to trimming and J lost 2 bases, with 10 bases between them. CDR1 and CDR2 from the germline V gene are KGHSH and LQKENI. The CDR3 length is 14 residues. The CDR3 DNA sequence: TGTGCCAGCTCACGTGGCAGATACACAGATACGCAGTATTTT. As protein: CASSRGRYTDTQYF.

This chain joins TRBV28 and TRBJ2-7; D uncertain. The CDR3 sequence is 12 residues long. Germline CDR1 and CDR2: MDHEN and SYDVKM. The ends were cut back, 5 bases at V and 5 bases at J, with 10 bases in the middle. The CDR3 nucleotides are TGTGCCAGCAGTACACTACAGCACGAGCAGTACTTC. This translates into CASSTLQHEQYF.

This sequence joins TRBV27 and TRBJ2-7, with 14 bases identical to TRBD2. Losses at the gene ends were 6 bases for V and 7 bases for J; bases not matched to a gene: 11. This CDR3 is 16 amino acids long. Germline V CDR1 and CDR2: MNHEY, SMNVEV (reference sequence). The CDR3 loop is CASSKTGTSGRGEQYF. CDR3 bases: TGTGCCAGCAGCAAAACCGGGACTAGCGGGAGAGGTGAGCAGTACTTC.

The chain employs TRBV18 and TRBJ2-7; D remains unclear. From germline, CDR1 is KGHSH and CDR2 LQKENI. CDR3 length equals 14 residues. The germline V and J ends were trimmed by 1 base and 3 bases, with 10 bases remaining between them. The CDR3 loop reads CASSPREAGYEQYF. In DNA form, the CDR3 reads TGTGCCAGCTCACCACGGGAAGCCGGCTACGAGCAGTACTTC.